The present entry profiles one T cell receptor beta chain with its context. Its antigen remains unknown. As handled by the study authors: Productive clonotypes were detectable down to 2.59 x 10-5 frequency. Profiling relied on immunoSEQ multiplex PCR, and the TCRdb table lists in-frame clones only, not all of them. V and J calls and clone size are copied from that table; D and trimming were computed from the DNA. The sample includes some 34,000 clones, 76% of them seen just once. This sample is drawn from a study of STAT5B mutations in CD4+ large granular lymphocyte leukemia. The CDR3 extends over 15 amino acids. V lost 1 base and J lost 8, with 18 bases in between. CDR1 and CDR2 (germline): SGHVS, FQNEAQ. Study-wide results and caveats: Main leukemic clonotypes were patient-specific, but around 25% appeared at low frequency elsewhere. 8/27 top patient clones versus 2/35 control clones were TRBV06-family.

Buffy coats from healthy blood donors served as controls. Sequences were obtained from CD4+ T cells from blood buffy coats. This receptor was obtained from a human donor in good health. The chain recombines TRBV7-8 with TRBJ2-7, with a possible D match to TRBD1 (5 bases). CDR3 sequence reads: CASSLELNRPGQQYF. CDR3 sequence (DNA): TGTGCCAGCAGCTTAGAACTCAACAGGCCCGGGCAGCAGTACTTC.